These 10 T cell receptor beta chains were sequenced from one sample in a study of T cell responses to AZD1222 COVID-19 vaccine. Sequencing was performed with immunoSEQ multiplex PCR; in TCRdb, only in-frame clones are kept and a portion is missing. The table lists about 140,000 clones. The sample consisted of peripheral blood. The receptors derive from an adult in good health.

The chain carries TRBV6-1 and TRBJ1-3; 7 bases map to TRBD1. This CDR3 comprises 16 residues. Germline V lookup: CDR1 MNHNS, CDR2 SASEGT. V was pared by 3 bases and J by 4 bases, with 9 bases of the junction left unmatched. CDR3 sequence (DNA): TGTGCCAGCAGTGACTTAAGGGGGCGGCGAGGAAACACCATATATTTT. Amino acid sequence: CASSDLRGRRGNTIYF.

The CDR3 DNA follows: TGTGCCAGCAGCTTAGCGGTGCACAGGGGGCGAGACACTGAAGCTTTCTTT. Translation: CASSLAVHRGRDTEAFF. J is TRBJ1-1 and V is TRBV7-9; TRBD1 agrees at 9 bases. This CDR3 comprises 17 residues. The germline V gene encodes CDR1 SEHNR and CDR2 FQNEAQ (reference sequence). Trimming at V came to 0 bases and at J to 3 bases, leaving 8 bases not matched to a gene.

The chain couples TRBV6-5 to TRBJ1-1; D call uncertain. Trimming shortened V by 10 bases and J by 3 bases, and 12 bases separated the two germline ends. The V gene's germline CDR1 is MNHEY and CDR2 SVGAGI. There are 12 residues in the CDR3. Written as DNA, the CDR3 is TGTGCCACCCAGAGATTGGACACTGAAGCTTTCTTT. This gives the protein CATQRLDTEAFF.

In DNA, the CDR3 is TGTGCCAGTAGCTCCCCTGCGGACAGCACCTCCTACGAGCAGTACTTC. Protein product: CASSSPADSTSYEQYF. This chain connects TRBV19 to TRBJ2-7, with TRBD1 as a possible D gene (6 bases). The ends were cut back, 6 bases at V and 0 bases at J, with 18 bases in the middle. The germline CDR1 and CDR2 sequences are LNHDA and SQIVND (reference sequence). The CDR3 extends over 16 amino acids.

The chain carries TRBV5-1 and TRBJ1-1; 7 nucleotides align to TRBD1. Germline assignment: CDR1 SGHRS and CDR2 YFSETQ. The trim removed 0 bases at V and 4 bases at J, leaving 3 bases unmatched. CDR3 length: 14 residues. CDR3 bases: TGCGCCAGCAGCTTGGGGGGACAGACCACTGAAGCTTTCTTT. Translating gives CASSLGGQTTEAFF.

The rearrangement links TRBV18 to TRBJ1-1, with D uncertain. Looked up from germline, CDR1 is KGHSH and CDR2 is LQKENI. V was pared by 1 base and J by 0 bases, with 6 bases between. This CDR3 region has 14 residues. This CDR3 reads CASSPRQVNTEAFF. Here the CDR3 DNA reads TGTGCCAGCTCACCACGGCAGGTGAACACTGAAGCTTTCTTT.

This chain connects TRBV5-1 to TRBJ2-2; possibly TRBD1 or TRBD2 for D (5 bases each). Trimming shortened V by 1 base and J by 2 bases, and 9 bases separated the two germline ends. CDR3 size: 15 residues. The germline CDR1 and CDR2 sequences are SGHRS and YFSETQ. CDR3 DNA: TGCGCCAGCAGCTTGCCCGGGGCAAACACCGGGGAGCTGTTTTTT. Its translation is CASSLPGANTGELFF.

V usage is TRBV25-1 and J usage is TRBJ1-1; D remains unclear. CDR3 length: 15 amino acids. CDR1 is MGHDK, CDR2 SYGVNS, per germline. V lost 6 bases and J 4 bases, leaving 18 bases between the germline ends. The CDR3 protein is CASSGIVGPFTEAFF. CDR3 DNA: TGTGCCAGCAGCGGAATCGTAGGGCCCTTCACTGAAGCTTTCTTT.

This chain links TRBV18 with TRBJ2-2; no reliable D call. The V gene's germline CDR1 is KGHSH and CDR2 LQKENI. The CDR3 loop spans 15 amino acids. V was clipped by 2 bases and J by 5 bases, with 12 bases between them. The CDR3 nucleotides are TGTGCCAGCTCACCAAGGGCTGCCCAGACCGGGGAGCTGTTTTTT. Translation: CASSPRAAQTGELFF.

This rearrangement joins TRBV4-1 to TRBJ2-3; 8 bases line up with TRBD2. The CDR3 sequence is 15 residues long. Germline assignment: CDR1 MGHRA and CDR2 YSYEKL. With 1 base clipped from V and 5 bases from J, the junction kept 5 bases outside the gene matches. The CDR3 loop reads CASSQAEREKDTQYF. CDR3 bases: TGCGCCAGCAGCCAAGCCGAGCGGGAGAAAGATACGCAGTATTTT.